This T cell receptor (beta chain) was obtained from a study of cytomegalovirus exposure and HLA in healthy donors. This PCR relied on a set of 60 Vbeta primers and 13 Jbeta primers. Clones were read by immunoSEQ multiplex PCR, and TCRdb kept only the in-frame ones, dropping some. The sample includes around 140,000 clones, over 60% of them seen just once. General study results and limits: In terms of immune exposure information, only CMV serostatus was available. TCR beta chain V- and J-gene trimming was linked, in a later analysis, to a missense variant in DCLRE1C.

On this clone: The antigen remains unidentified.

Trimming removed 8 bases from V and 0 bases from J, with 17 bases in between. Germline V gene data show CDR1 as WNHNN and CDR2 as SYGVQD (reference sequence). The CDR3 has 15 residues. This chain connects TRBV10-1 to TRBJ2-7, with a possible D match to TRBD2 (6 bases). The sequence derives from a woman aged 60-75 years in good health and CMV-seronegative. Sequenced: PBMCs. In nucleotides, the CDR3 is TGCGCCAGCTCCCCCGGGAGCTTGGGCTCCTACGAGCAGTACTTC. It encodes CASSPGSLGSYEQYF.